This T cell receptor (beta chain) was sequenced in a study of T cell responses to AZD1222 COVID-19 vaccine. General observations from the study: Breadth and depth of Spike-specific TCRs rose after two AZD1222 doses. Among vaccine-associated CD4 TCRs, coverage spanned spike, with dominance at 160-218 and 743-854.

Trimming at V came to 9 bases and at J to 1 base, leaving 9 bases not matched to a gene. The CDR3 runs 15 residues. The V gene's germline CDR1 is LNHDA and CDR2 SQIVND (reference sequence). Measured with immunoSEQ multiplex PCR; TCRdb has only the in-frame clones, and not every one. This repertoire shows some 130,000 clones, under 90% found once; its top ten account for about a fifth. Of note for this clone: Its antigen is currently unknown.

This TCR came from an adult in good health. The chain joins TRBV19 to TRBJ1-3; 7 nucleotides align to TRBD1. The source material was peripheral blood, sampled on day 0 of AZD1222 vaccination. This chain's CDR3 is CASTTGFSSGNTIYF. In nucleotides, the CDR3 is TGTGCCAGCACGACAGGGTTTTCATCTGGAAACACCATATATTTT.